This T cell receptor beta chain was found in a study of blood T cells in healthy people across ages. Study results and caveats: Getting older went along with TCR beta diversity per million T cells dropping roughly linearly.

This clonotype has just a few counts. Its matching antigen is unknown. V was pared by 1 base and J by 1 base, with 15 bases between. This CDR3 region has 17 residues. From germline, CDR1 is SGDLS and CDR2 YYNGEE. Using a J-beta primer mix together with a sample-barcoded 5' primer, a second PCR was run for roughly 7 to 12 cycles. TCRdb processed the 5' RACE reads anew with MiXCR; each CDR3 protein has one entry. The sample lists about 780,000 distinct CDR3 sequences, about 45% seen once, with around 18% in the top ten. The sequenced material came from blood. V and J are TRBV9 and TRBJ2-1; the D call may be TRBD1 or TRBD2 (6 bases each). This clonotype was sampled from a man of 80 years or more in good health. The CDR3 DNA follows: TGTGCCAGCAGCGTACTTCCTACGGGGGCGTCCTACAATGAGCAGTTCTTC. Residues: CASSVLPTGASYNEQFF.